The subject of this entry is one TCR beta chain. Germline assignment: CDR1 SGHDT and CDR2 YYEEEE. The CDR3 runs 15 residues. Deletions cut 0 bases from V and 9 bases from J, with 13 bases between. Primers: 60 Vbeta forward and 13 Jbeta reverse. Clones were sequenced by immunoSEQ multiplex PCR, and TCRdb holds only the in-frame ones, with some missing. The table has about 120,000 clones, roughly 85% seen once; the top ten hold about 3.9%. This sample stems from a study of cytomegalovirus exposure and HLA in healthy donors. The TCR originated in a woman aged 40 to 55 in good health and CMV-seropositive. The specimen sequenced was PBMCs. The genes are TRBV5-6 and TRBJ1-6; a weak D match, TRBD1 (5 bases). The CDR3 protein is CASSLGQLQGSPLHF. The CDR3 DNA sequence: TGTGCCAGCAGCTTGGGACAGTTACAAGGTTCACCCCTCCACTTT. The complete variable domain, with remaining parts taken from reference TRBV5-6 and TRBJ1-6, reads DAGVTQSPTHLIKTRGQQVTLRCSPKSGHDTVSWYQQALGQGPQFIFQYYEEEERQRGNFPDRFSGHQFPNYSSELNVNALLLGDSALYLCASSLGQLQGSPLHFGNGTRLTVT.